The 15 T cell receptor beta chains in this list originate from one sample, sequenced in a study of CD4 T cells in relation to SARS-CoV-2 and coronaviruses. Before the COVID-19 pandemic, during about 2011-2019, CD4+ T cells were taken from unexposed donors. The cells were cultured for approximately 10 days before CD4+ T cells were isolated. The antigens these receptors bind are not known. The data were produced by immunoSEQ multiplex PCR, yet TCRdb's version contains in-frame clones alone and is incomplete. The sample carries some 21,000 clones, approximately 82% recorded once. The sequencing input was CD4+ T cells from PBMCs, cultured in vitro. The receptors were sampled from a human donor in good health.

The chain has TRBV10-3 and TRBJ1-1; D might be TRBD1 (6 bases). The germline V gene encodes CDR1 ENHRY and CDR2 SYGVKD. This CDR3 is 13 amino acids long. The V end lost 5 bases, the J end lost 2 bases, and 9 bases lay between the germline ends. The CDR3 DNA is TGTGCCATCAGTATACAGGGTAACACTGAAGCTTTCTTT. Its translation: CAISIQGNTEAFF.

The V call is TRBV19, the J call TRBJ1-5; no definite D call. V was trimmed by 5 bases and J by 6 bases, leaving 14 bases between them. The CDR3 covers 14 residues. Per the germline V gene, CDR1 is LNHDA and CDR2 is SQIVND (reference sequence). This CDR3 reads CASSATDNLQPQHF. CDR3 coding DNA: TGTGCCAGTAGTGCGACGGATAACCTTCAGCCCCAGCATTTT. Drawing the rest from reference TRBV19 and TRBJ1-5, the complete variable domain is DGGITQSPKYLFRKEGQNVTLSCEQNLNHDAMYWYRQDPGQGLRLIYYSQIVNDFQKGDIAEGYSVSREKKESFPLTVTSAQKNPTAFYLCASSATDNLQPQHFGDGTRLSIL.

The V gene is TRBV4-1, the J gene TRBJ2-7; 10 bases are a match to TRBD1. This CDR3 spans 15 amino acids. V was pared by 3 bases and J by 3 bases, with 5 bases of the junction left unmatched. Per germline, CDR1 MGHRA and CDR2 YSYEKL. DNA for the CDR3: TGCGCCAGCAGCCAGTGGACAGGGGGACTCTACGAGCAGTACTTC. The encoded protein is CASSQWTGGLYEQYF.

V gene TRBV12-3 or TRBV12-4 combines with J gene TRBJ2-1, with D possibly called TRBD1 or TRBD2 (5 bases each). Trimming took 6 bases from V and 9 from J, leaving 12 bases between them. The CDR3 covers 12 residues. The chain's CDR3 is CASSYTRGEQFF. CDR3 nucleotide sequence: TGTGCCAGCAGCTATACTAGGGGTGAGCAGTTCTTC.

The V and J genes are TRBV28 and TRBJ1-5, with TRBD1 as a possible D gene (5 bases). The germline gives CDR1 MDHEN, CDR2 SYDVKM. V was clipped by 6 bases and J by 0 bases, with 21 bases between them. The CDR3 contains 18 residues. The CDR3 region is CASRKRGGSGFSNQPQHF. CDR3 DNA sequence: TGTGCCAGCAGGAAGCGGGGGGGGTCGGGGTTTAGCAATCAGCCCCAGCATTTT.

The rearrangement links TRBV14 to TRBJ2-5; 11 bases match TRBD1. This CDR3 is 15 amino acids long. Losses at the gene ends were 4 bases for V and 4 bases for J; bases not matched to a gene: 5. Per germline, CDR1 SGHDN and CDR2 FVKESK. In nucleotides, the CDR3 is TGTGCCAGCAGCCCTGGACAGGGGGCTTTAGAGACCCAGTACTTC. Translation gives CASSPGQGALETQYF.

V usage is TRBV2 and J usage is TRBJ2-2, with D possibly TRBD1 on 5 matching bases. CDR1 and CDR2 (germline): SNHLY, FYNNEI. Trimming stripped 7 bases from V and 8 bases from J, with 14 bases between. This CDR3 is 13 amino acids long. CDR3 in DNA: TGTGCCAGCACCCGGACACTTGGAGGGGAGCTGTTTTTT. Protein product: CASTRTLGGELFF.

This clone was seen only a few times. The chain joins TRBV5-1 to TRBJ1-2; D might be TRBD1 (6 bases). Trimming pared 0 bases from V and 7 bases from J, leaving 7 bases between. The CDR3 runs to 12 residues. Germline V CDR1 and CDR2: SGHRS, YFSETQ. The CDR3: CASSLDRVGYTF. DNA for the CDR3: TGCGCCAGCAGCTTGGACAGGGTTGGCTACACCTTC. Full variable domain (outside the CDR3, taken from reference TRBV5-1 and TRBJ1-2): KAGVTQTPRYLIKTRGQQVTLSCSPISGHRSVSWYQQTPGQGLQFLFEYFSETQRNKGNFPGRFSGRQFSNSRSEMNVSTLELGDSALYLCASSLDRVGYTFGSGTRLTVV.

The chain employs TRBV28 and TRBJ2-1; TRBD2 matches at 9 bases. After removal of 2 bases from V and 0 bases from J, the junction contained 2 bases not matched to a gene. Looked up from germline, CDR1 is MDHEN and CDR2 is SYDVKM. The CDR3 is made up of 16 amino acids. In nucleotides, the CDR3 is TGTGCCAGCAGTTTACCTAGCGGGATCTCCTACAATGAGCAGTTCTTC. It specifies CASSLPSGISYNEQFF.

The chain joins TRBV6-5 to TRBJ1-1; no definite D call. The CDR3 loop spans 14 amino acids. Trimming took 2 bases from V and 6 from J, leaving 13 bases between them. From germline, CDR1 is MNHEY and CDR2 SVGAGI. The CDR3 nucleotides read TGTGCCAGCAGTTACCAAATGACGTATTCTGAAGCTTTCTTT. Protein: CASSYQMTYSEAFF.

The gene calls are TRBV5-1 and TRBJ2-3; D not certain. The CDR3 has 13 amino acids. Trimming cost V 7 bases and J 0 bases, with 9 bases left between them. Looked up from germline, CDR1 is SGHRS and CDR2 is YFSETQ. This chain's CDR3 is CASGQASTDTQYF. As DNA, the CDR3 is TGCGCCAGCGGGCAGGCGAGCACAGATACGCAGTATTTT. Based on the CDR3 plus reference TRBV5-1 and TRBJ2-3, the full variable domain is KAGVTQTPRYLIKTRGQQVTLSCSPISGHRSVSWYQQTPGQGLQFLFEYFSETQRNKGNFPGRFSGRQFSNSRSEMNVSTLELGDSALYLCASGQASTDTQYFGPGTRLTVL.

V gene TRBV3-1 (or the pseudogene TRBV3-2) combines with J gene TRBJ1-2; possible D gene TRBD1, 6 bases. The CDR3 spans 14 residues. V lost 1 base to trimming and J lost 8 bases, with 14 bases between them. Germline CDR1 LGHDT, CDR2 YNNKEL (reference sequence). Here the CDR3 reads CASSQGLTGHGYTF. The CDR3, as DNA: TGTGCCAGCAGCCAAGGGTTAACAGGGCACGGCTACACCTTC.

The rearrangement uses TRBV7-3 and TRBJ2-5; D is unresolved. V was pared by 5 bases and J by 5 bases, with 9 bases between. The CDR3 consists of 12 residues. CDR1 is SGHTA, CDR2 FQGTGA, per germline. The CDR3 is CASSNSGETQYF. CDR3 bases: TGTGCCAGCAGCAATAGTGGGGAGACCCAGTACTTC.

This clone was counted a few times. The chain is built from TRBV21-1 and TRBJ1-3. TRBV21-1 is a recognized pseudogene. The CDR3 is made up of 16 amino acids. The CDR3: CASSKVGGVSGNTIYF. CDR3 nucleotide sequence: TGTGCCAGCAGCAAAGTGGGGGGGGTCTCTGGAAACACCATATATTTT.

The chain recombines TRBV4-1 with TRBJ1-1; tentatively, D is TRBD1 (6 bases). This CDR3 is 17 amino acids long. V was pared by 1 base and J by 2 bases, with 17 bases between. Looked up from germline, CDR1 is MGHRA and CDR2 is YSYEKL. In DNA, the CDR3 is TGCGCCAGCAGCCAAGTGTATTCGAGGACAGTTAACACTGAAGCTTTCTTT. Translation: CASSQVYSRTVNTEAFF.